This T cell receptor beta chain was documented in a study of T-cell reconstitution after alpha-beta-depleted transplantation in children listed by TCRdb under 2016. A note on the overall study: T-cell immune reconstitution after TCRalphabeta/CD19-depleted allogeneic hematopoietic cell transplantation in children was quantitatively tracked in the study by means of TCR repertoire profiling. General study outcomes and caveats: Apparently early alphabetaT-cell count recovery about two months after transplant reportedly relied on only several hundred rapidly expanded clones derived from non-depleted graft cells. Hyperexpanded clone frequencies declined over subsequent months; after one year, T-cell counts and TCRbeta diversity were mostly attributed to newly produced T cells. In some patients, the high TCRbeta diversity seen at day 60 was put down to recipient T cells and intrathymic progenitors that had survived conditioning.

This specimen's treatment or condition label, interpreted: allogeneic hematopoietic cell transplantation with graft depleted of TCRalphabeta T cells and CD19 B cells. TCRalphabeta/CD19-depleted allogeneic hematopoietic cell grafts were given to the transplant recipients, all of whom were children. This clonotype showed up just once. There is no known antigen for this receptor. Qualities for individual bases were not recorded, and no much larger clone is one base off. One read offers little support. V is cut by 3 bases and J by 0 bases, and the space between the germline ends is 18 bases. CDR1 and CDR2 were assigned from the germline V gene (reference sequence) as DFQATT and SNEGSKA. The CDR3 goes from the cysteine to the phenylalanine over 16 residues. The kept DNA is CDR3 alone, 48 bases in frame from the first base. Receptors were amplified or captured by PCR. Reads for this sample came from an Illumina HiSeq 2500. To normalize quantification of the TCRbeta repertoire, the TCR libraries were built with molecular barcoding that relied on unique molecular identifiers. TCRdb redid the processing of the public reads, applying fastp at Q25 and MiXCR, and retained in-frame beta chains. Each entry is one CDR3 protein sequence, shown with its most common DNA and genes. The sample has hundreds of thousands of distinct CDR3 sequences on record, 15% to 20% of them singletons. Jointly, the top ten make up roughly 41% of the sample.

Here the chain combines TRBV20-1 and TRBJ2-7; the D segment may tentatively be TRBD1 or TRBD2, each giving 5 matched bases. This TCR was recovered from a male patient aged 2-15 years who had a stem cell transplant for acute lymphoblastic leukemia, so the T cells may come from the graft donor. The source was PBMCs, mostly from graft donor cells, collected 360 days after TCRalphabeta/CD19-depleted stem cell transplant. The DNA sequence is given as TGCAGTGCTAGTAGTGGGGGTAATTTCGGCTCCTACGAGCAGTACTTC. Its coded protein is CSASSGGNFGSYEQYF.